The sequence of this T cell receptor beta chain was determined in a study of beta chain features in type 1 diabetes. Study results and caveats: In all four CD4+ subsets, TCRB CDR3 length was significantly, moderately reduced in type 1 diabetes. Using cDNA template may skew counts toward highly expressing activated cells.

In regard to this clone: As yet, its antigen is unknown.

This CDR3 has 14 amino acids. The germline V gene encodes CDR1 LGHNA and CDR2 YSLEER. Trimming removed 1 base from V and 6 bases from J, with 10 bases in between. Of the isolated RNA, all was reverse transcribed, and so the sequenced material was expressed TCRB transcripts. Profiled with immunoSEQ multiplex PCR; TCRdb holds only in-frame clones, not every one. Among 500,000 to 650,000 clones listed, roughly 12% were seen once. This sequence was found in a young man with type 1 diabetes. V gene TRBV4-3 combines with J gene TRBJ1-5; D is ambiguous. What was sequenced was naive CD4+ T cells from blood. CDR3 coding DNA: TGCGCCAGCAGCCAAGGGGTAGGAAGTCAGCCCCAGCATTTT. It yields the protein CASSQGVGSQPQHF.